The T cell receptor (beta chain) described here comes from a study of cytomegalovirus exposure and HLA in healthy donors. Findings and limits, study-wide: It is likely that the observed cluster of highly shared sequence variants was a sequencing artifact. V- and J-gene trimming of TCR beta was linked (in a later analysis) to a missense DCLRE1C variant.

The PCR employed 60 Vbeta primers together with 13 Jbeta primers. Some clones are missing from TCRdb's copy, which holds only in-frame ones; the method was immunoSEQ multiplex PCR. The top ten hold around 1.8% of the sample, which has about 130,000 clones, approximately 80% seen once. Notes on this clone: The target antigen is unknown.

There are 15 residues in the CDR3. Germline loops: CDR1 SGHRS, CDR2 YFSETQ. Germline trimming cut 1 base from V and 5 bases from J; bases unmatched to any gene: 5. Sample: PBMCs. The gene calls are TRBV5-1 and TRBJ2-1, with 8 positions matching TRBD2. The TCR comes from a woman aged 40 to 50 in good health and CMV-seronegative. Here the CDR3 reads CASSLLTSGHNEQFF. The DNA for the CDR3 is TGCGCCAGCAGCTTGCTTACTAGCGGTCACAATGAGCAGTTCTTC.